The clone carrying this TCR beta chain was seen a few times. The sample comes from a study of glioma-infiltrating T cells after dendritic cell vaccination. CDR1 MGHDK and CDR2 SYGVNS come from the germline V gene. The CDR3 is 13 residues long. The ends lost 3 bases at V and 4 bases at J; junction bases unmatched: 2. All glioblastoma patients lacked an isocitrate dehydrogenase mutation. PBMC were collected before vaccination, two weeks after the third vaccination, and at progression. Produced via immunoSEQ multiplex PCR; TCRdb's table is partial and in-frame only. This table holds some 70,000 clones, approximately 80% found once.

J is TRBJ1-2 and V is TRBV25-1; TRBD1 agrees at 7 bases. The source of this sequence is a human donor with glioblastoma. Source: blood, taken before dendritic cell vaccination. The CDR3 spells CASSDRTGYGYTF. The CDR3 nucleotides read TGTGCCAGCAGTGACCGGACAGGCTATGGCTACACCTTC.